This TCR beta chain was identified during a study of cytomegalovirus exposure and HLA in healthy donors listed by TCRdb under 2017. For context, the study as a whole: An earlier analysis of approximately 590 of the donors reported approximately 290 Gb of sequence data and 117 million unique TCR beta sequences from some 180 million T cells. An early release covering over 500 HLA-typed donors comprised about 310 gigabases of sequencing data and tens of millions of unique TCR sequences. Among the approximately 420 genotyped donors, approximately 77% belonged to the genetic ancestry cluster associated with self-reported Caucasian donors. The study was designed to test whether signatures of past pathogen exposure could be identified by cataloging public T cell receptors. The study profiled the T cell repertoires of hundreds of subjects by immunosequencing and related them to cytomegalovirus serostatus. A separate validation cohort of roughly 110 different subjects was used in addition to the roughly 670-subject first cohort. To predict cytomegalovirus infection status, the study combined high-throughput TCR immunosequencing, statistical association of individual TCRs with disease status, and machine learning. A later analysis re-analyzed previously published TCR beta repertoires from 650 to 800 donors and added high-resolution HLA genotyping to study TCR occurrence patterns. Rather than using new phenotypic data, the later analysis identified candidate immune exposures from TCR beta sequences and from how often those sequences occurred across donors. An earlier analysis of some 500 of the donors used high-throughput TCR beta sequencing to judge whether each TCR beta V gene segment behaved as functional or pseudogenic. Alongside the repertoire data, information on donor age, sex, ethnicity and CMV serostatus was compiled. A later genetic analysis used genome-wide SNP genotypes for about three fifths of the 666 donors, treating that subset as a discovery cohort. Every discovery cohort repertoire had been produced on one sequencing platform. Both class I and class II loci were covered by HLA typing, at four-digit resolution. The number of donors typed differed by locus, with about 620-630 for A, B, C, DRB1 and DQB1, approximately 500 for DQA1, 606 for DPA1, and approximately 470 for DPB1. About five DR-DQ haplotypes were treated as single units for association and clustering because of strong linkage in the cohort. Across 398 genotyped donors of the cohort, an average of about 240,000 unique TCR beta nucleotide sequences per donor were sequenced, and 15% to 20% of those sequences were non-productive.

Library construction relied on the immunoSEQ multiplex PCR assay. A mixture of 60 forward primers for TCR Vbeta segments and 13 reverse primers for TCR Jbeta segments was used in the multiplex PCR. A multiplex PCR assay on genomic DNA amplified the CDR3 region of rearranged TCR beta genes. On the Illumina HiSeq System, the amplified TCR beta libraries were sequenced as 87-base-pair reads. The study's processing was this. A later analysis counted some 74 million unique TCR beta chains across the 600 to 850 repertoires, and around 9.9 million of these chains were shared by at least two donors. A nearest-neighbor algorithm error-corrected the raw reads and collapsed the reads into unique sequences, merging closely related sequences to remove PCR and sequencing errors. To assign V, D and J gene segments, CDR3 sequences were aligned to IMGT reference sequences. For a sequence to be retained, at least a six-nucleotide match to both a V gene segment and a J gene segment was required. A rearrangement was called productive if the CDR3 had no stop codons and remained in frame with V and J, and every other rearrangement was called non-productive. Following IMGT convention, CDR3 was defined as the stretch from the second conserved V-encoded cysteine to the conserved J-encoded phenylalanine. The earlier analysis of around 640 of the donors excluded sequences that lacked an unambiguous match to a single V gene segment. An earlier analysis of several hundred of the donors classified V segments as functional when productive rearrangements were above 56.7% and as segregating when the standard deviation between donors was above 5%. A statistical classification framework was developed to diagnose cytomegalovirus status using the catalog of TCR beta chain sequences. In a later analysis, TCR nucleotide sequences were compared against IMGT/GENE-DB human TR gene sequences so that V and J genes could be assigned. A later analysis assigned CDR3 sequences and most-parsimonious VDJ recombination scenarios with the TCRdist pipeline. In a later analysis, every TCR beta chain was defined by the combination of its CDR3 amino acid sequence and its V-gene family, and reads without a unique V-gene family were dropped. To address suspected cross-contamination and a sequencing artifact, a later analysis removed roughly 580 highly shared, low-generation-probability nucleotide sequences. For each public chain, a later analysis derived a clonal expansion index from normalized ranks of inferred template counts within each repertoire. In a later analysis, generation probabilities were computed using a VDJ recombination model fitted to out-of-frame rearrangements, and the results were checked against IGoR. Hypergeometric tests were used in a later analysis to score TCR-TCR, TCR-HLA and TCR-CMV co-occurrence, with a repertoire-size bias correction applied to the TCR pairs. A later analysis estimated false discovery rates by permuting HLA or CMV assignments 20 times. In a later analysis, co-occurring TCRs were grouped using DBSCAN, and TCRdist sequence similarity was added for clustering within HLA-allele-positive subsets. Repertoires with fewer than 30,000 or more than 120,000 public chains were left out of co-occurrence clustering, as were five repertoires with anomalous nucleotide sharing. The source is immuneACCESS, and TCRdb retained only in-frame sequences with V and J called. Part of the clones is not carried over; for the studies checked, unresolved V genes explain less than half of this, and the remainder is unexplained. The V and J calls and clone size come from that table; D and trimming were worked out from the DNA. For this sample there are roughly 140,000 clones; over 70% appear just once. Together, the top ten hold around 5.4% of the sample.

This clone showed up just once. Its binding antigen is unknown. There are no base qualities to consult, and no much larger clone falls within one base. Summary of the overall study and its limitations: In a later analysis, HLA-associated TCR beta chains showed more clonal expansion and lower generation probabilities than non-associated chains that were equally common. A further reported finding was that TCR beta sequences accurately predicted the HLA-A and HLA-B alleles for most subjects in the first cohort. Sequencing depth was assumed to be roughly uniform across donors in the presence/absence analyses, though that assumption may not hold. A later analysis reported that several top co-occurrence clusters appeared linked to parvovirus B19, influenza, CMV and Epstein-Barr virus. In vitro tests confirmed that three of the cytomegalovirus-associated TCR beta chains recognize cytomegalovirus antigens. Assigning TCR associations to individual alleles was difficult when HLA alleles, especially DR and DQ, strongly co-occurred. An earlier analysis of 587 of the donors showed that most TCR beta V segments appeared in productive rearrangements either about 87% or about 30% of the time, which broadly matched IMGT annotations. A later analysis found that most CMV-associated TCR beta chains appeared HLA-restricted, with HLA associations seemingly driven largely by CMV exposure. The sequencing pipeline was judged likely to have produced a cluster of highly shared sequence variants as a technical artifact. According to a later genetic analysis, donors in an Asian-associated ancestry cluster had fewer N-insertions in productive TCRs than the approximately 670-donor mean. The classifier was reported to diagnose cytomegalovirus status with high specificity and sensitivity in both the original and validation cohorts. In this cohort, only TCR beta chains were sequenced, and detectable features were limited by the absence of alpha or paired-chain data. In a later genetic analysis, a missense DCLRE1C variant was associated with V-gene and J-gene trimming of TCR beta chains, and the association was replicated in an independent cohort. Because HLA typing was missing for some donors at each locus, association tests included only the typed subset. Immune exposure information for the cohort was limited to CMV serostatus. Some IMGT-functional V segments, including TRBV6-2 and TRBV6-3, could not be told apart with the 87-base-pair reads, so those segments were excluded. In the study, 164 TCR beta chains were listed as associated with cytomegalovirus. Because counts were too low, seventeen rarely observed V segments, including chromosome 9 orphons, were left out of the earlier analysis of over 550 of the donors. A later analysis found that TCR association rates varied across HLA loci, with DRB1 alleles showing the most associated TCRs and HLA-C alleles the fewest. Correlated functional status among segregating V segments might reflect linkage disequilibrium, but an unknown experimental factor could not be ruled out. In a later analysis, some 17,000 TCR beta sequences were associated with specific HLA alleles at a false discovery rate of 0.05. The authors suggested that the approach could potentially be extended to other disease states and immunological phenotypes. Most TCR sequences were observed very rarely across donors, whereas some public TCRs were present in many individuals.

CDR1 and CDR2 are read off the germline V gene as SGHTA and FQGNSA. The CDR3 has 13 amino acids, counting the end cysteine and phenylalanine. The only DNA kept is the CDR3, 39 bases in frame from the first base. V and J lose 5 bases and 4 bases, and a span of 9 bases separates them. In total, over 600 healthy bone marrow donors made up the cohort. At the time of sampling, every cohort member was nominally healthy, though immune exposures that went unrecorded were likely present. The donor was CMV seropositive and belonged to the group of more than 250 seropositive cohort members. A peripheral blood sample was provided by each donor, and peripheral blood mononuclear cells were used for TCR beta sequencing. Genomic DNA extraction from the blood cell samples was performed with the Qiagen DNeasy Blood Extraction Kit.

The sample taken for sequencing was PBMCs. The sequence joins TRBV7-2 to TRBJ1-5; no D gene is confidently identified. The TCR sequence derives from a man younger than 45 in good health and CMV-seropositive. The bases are TGTGCCAGCAGCCTCGGTCAAAATCAGCCCCAGCATTTT. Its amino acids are CASSLGQNQPQHF.